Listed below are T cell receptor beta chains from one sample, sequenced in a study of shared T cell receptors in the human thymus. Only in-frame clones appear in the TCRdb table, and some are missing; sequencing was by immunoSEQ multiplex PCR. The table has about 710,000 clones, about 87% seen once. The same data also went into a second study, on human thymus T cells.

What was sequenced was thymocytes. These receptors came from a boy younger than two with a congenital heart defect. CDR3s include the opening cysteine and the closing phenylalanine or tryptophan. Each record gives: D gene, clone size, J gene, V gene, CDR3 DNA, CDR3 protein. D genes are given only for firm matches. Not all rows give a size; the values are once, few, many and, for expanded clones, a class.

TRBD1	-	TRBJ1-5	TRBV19	TGTGCCAGTAGTATACTTCTAGGACAGGGGAATCAGCCCCAGCATTTT	CASSILLGQGNQPQHF
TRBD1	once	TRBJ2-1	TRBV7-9	TGTGCCAGCAGCTTAGCGATAACAGGGGGAAACTACAATGAGCAGTTCTTC	CASSLAITGGNYNEQFF
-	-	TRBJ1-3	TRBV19	TGTGCCAGTAGTCCCCGGGAGGGCGGCCGGAGAAACACCATATATTTT	CASSPREGGRRNTIYF
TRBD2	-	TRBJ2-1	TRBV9	TGTGCCAGCAGCCCCCGAACCCCAGGACTAGCGGGAGCCCACAATGAGCAGTTCTTC	CASSPRTPGLAGAHNEQFF
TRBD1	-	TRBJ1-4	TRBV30	TGTGCCTGGAGTGACACGGACAGGGGTTTTGGAAAACTGTTTTTT	CAWSDTDRGFGKLFF
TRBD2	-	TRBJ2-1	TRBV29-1	TGCAGCGACTTTCGGTGGCTAGCGGGTGACAATGAGCAGTTCTTC	CSDFRWLAGDNEQFF
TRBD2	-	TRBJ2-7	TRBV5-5	TGTGCCAGCACCACGGGGACTAGCGGGGTCCTCGGGCAGTACTTC	CASTTGTSGVLGQYF
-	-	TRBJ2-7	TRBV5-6	TGTGCCAGCAGCTCAGCAGGGACTCACTACGAGCAGTACTTC	CASSSAGTHYEQYF
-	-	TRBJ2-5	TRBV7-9	TGTGCCAGCAGCTTAAAACTTGTGAGGGAGACCCAGTACTTC	CASSLKLVRETQYF
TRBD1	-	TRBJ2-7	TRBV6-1	TGTGCCAGCAGTGAAAGGACAGGGAGCCCCTACGAGCAGTACTTC	CASSERTGSPYEQYF
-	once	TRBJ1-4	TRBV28	TGTGCCAGCAGTTTAGTCAGGGGAGAACCGCTCATTGAAAAACTGTTTTTT	CASSLVRGEPLIEKLFF
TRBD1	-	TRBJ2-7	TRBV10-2	TGCGCCGCAAGGACAGGGCCCTACGAGCAGTACTTC	CAARTGPYEQYF
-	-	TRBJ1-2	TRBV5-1	TGCGCCAGCAGCTCATTCGGCTACACCTTC	CASSSFGYTF
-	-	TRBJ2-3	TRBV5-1	TGCGCCAGCAAGTTCTGCCTAAAAGATACGCAGTATTTT	CASKFCLKDTQYF